This record covers a single TCR beta chain. Its target antigen remains unknown. No qualities accompany the bases; no much larger clone lies one base away. From its cysteine to its phenylalanine, the CDR3 spans 16 amino acids. The sequence is cut down to CDR3 DNA, 48 bases in frame from base 1. V loses 6 bases, J loses 2 bases, and the germline ends lie 18 bases apart. CDR1 and CDR2 were assigned from the germline V gene (reference sequence) as LNHDA and SQIVND. Genomic DNA was isolated from the sorted cells so that the TCRbeta CDR3 region could be sequenced. The immunoSEQ Assay was used for sequencing of TCRbeta CDR3 regions. Drawn from immuneACCESS, this table holds only the in-frame rearrangements with V and J called that TCRdb kept. Clones are partly lost; checked studies trace under half to an unresolved V gene and leave the rest unexplained. The table for this sample lists around 68,000 clones; more than 75% of them were counted only once. The ten largest clones represent roughly 0.69% of the sample.

These data belong to a study of OX40 agonist ivuxolimab in advanced cancers. Study-level background: The costimulatory receptor OX40 (CD134) was targeted by ivuxolimab, a fully human IgG2 agonistic monoclonal antibody. Intravenous ivuxolimab was administered to patients every 2 weeks at six dose levels: 0.01, 0.1, 0.3, 1.5, 3 and 10 mg/kg. Of the approximately 50 dose-escalation patients, hepatocellular carcinoma was present in 19, melanoma in around 15, renal cell carcinoma in 9 and head and neck cancer in 9. In the dose-escalation cohort, around 80% of patients were male, and the mean age was approximately 60 years with a range of roughly 20 to 85. Patients were allowed to have had prior anti-PD-1, anti-PD-L1 or anti-CTLA-4 therapy, and approximately 40% of the dose-escalation patients had been treated with checkpoint inhibitors. Three dose-escalation patients achieved partial responses, one with hepatocellular carcinoma and two with cutaneous melanoma. Peripheral TCRbeta sequencing aimed to test whether ivuxolimab altered TCR sequence diversity and caused clonal T-cell expansion. The paper reports the monotherapy dose-escalation portion (N of about 54 patients) of the phase I ivuxolimab trial. Study-wide conclusions, independent of this receptor: At doses of 0.1 to 3.0 mg/kg, clonal expansion of both CD4+ and CD8+ blood T cells was observed from baseline to week 6. Which antigens the clonally expanded peripheral T cells were specific for was not determined. Low levels of normalized T-cell clonal expansion were also seen in some nonresponding patients. Partial responders in the 0.1-3.0 mg/kg groups had among the lowest normalized peripheral clonal expansion, especially among CD8+ T cells. After ivuxolimab, more expanded clones were found on average in CD8+ T cells than in CD4+ T cells.

Patients with a history of autoimmune disease or receiving systemic immunosuppression were excluded from the trial. Peripheral blood for TCR sequencing was drawn from every dose cohort at baseline, at cycle 4 day 1 and at cycle 7 day 1. Samples were obtained from an open-label, multicenter, first-in-human phase I dose-escalation trial of ivuxolimab. Adults with locally advanced or metastatic head and neck squamous cell, hepatocellular, melanoma or renal cell carcinoma were enrolled in the trial. Before TCR sequencing, CD4+ and CD8+ T cells were separately sorted from peripheral blood. The chain is assembled from TRBV19 and TRBJ2-3, with TRBD2 perhaps the D gene, on 5 matching bases. The sequenced sample was CD4+ or CD8+ T cells sorted from blood, obtained in a trial of the OX40 agonist ivuxolimab. This TCR was recovered from an adult with an advanced solid tumor such as melanoma, head and neck, liver or kidney cancer. The nucleotides are TGTGCCAGTAGATCGGTAGGCAGGACTTACACAGATACGCAGTATTTT. Translated, this is CASRSVGRTYTDTQYF.